This T cell receptor beta chain was sequenced in a study of cytomegalovirus exposure and HLA in healthy donors. Study context: Falling in the Caucasian-associated ancestry cluster were about four fifths of about 400 genotyped donors.

Study findings and constraints: In a later analysis, CMV-associated beta chains were mostly HLA-associated, it appeared. Indistinguishable V segments such as TRBV6-2 and TRBV6-3 were excluded.

The CDR3 sequence is 15 residues long. Germline loops: CDR1 MNHEY, CDR2 SMNVEV (reference sequence). The V gene end was trimmed by 6 bases and the J gene end by 6 bases; junction bases not matched to a gene: 12. As concerns this clone: Its target is not known.

This cohort consisted of healthy bone marrow donors. With 60 Vbeta and 13 Jbeta primers, the PCR was carried out. Sequenced by immunoSEQ multiplex PCR; TCRdb stores in-frame clones only, minus some. Among approximately 100,000 clones listed, about 83% were seen once. The TCR originated in a female donor in good health and CMV-seronegative. V is TRBV27 and J is TRBJ2-7; 9 nucleotides agree with TRBD1. The specimen sequenced was PBMCs. As DNA, the CDR3 is TGTGCCAGCAGAAACACCGGGACAGGGTTCGGCGAGCAGTACTTC. Residues: CASRNTGTGFGEQYF.